This T cell receptor (beta chain) appears in the sequencing data of a study of blood T cells in healthy people across ages. Next came a second PCR, run for about 7 to 12 cycles, which used a sample-barcoded 5' primer along with a J-beta primer mix. Each CDR3 protein gets one entry after TCRdb re-called the 5' RACE reads with MiXCR. The sample lists roughly 720,000 distinct CDR3 sequences; 50% to 65% were seen once. The germline V gene encodes CDR1 KGHDR and CDR2 SFDVKD. The CDR3 contains 14 residues. Trimming shortened V by 3 bases and J by 2 bases, and 7 bases separated the two germline ends. Only a few counts were recorded for this clonotype.

This chain uses TRBV24-1 with TRBJ2-1; D remains ambiguous. This clonotype was obtained from a man of 80 years or more in good health. The sample taken for sequencing was blood. The DNA for the CDR3 is TGTGCCACCAGTGATCCTGGACCCTACAATGAGCAGTTCTTC. It yields the protein CATSDPGPYNEQFF.